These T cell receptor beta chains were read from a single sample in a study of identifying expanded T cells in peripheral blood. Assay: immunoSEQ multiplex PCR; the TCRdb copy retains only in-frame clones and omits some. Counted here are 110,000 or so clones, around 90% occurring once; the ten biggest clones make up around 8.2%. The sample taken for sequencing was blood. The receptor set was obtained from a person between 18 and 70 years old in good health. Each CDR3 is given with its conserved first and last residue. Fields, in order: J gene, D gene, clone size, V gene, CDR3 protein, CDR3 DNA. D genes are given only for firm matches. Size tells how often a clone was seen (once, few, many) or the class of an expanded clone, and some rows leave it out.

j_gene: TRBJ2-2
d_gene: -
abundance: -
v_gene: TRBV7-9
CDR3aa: CASSLFLDTGELFF
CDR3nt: TGTGCCAGCAGCTTATTTTTGGACACCGGGGAGCTGTTTTTT

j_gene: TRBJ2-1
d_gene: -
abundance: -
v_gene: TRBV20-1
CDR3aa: CSAQLLYEQFF
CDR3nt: TGCAGTGCTCAATTATTGTATGAGCAGTTCTTC

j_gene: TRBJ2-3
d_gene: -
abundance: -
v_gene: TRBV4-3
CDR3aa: CASSQGGAGRDTQYF
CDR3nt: TGCGCCAGCAGCCAAGGTGGTGCAGGTCGAGATACGCAGTATTTT

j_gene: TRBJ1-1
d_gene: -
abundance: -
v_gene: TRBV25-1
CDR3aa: CASSVTGHQNTEAFF
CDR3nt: TGTGCCAGCAGTGTTACGGGACACCAGAACACTGAAGCTTTCTTT

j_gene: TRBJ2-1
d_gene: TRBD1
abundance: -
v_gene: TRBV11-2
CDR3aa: CASSTRTGDNEQFF
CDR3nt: TGTGCCAGCAGCACCCGCACAGGGGACAATGAGCAGTTCTTC

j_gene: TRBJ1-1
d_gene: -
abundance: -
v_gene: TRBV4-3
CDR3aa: CAAPLTEAFF
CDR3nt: TGCGCCGCACCGCTCACTGAAGCTTTCTTT

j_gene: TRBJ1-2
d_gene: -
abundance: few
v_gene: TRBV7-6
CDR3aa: CASSSGQSANYGYTF
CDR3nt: TGTGCCAGCAGCTCCGGACAGAGTGCTAACTATGGCTACACCTTC

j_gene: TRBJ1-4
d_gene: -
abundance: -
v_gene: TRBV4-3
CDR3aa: CASSQEGRRSEKLFF
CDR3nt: TGCGCCAGCAGCCAAGAGGGAAGACGGAGTGAAAAACTGTTTTTT

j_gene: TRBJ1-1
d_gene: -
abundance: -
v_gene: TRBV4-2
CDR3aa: CASSERTGNSEAFF
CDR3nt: TGTGCCAGCAGCGAACGTACAGGGAACTCTGAAGCTTTCTTT

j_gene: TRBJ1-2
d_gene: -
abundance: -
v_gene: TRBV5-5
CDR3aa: CASSSAGLSYGYTF
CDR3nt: TGTGCCAGCAGCTCGGCGGGACTCAGCTATGGCTACACCTTC

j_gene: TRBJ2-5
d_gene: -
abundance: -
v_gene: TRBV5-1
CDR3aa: CASSLQETQYF
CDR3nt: TGCGCCAGCAGCTTGCAAGAGACCCAGTACTTC

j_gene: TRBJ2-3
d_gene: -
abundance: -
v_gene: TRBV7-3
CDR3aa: CASSFGGSLADTQYF
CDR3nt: TGTGCCAGCAGCTTTGGGGGGTCCCTGGCAGATACGCAGTATTTT

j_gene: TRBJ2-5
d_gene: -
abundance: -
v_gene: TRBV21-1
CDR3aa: CASDPGQDFGETQYF
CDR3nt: TGTGCCAGCGACCCCGGACAGGACTTCGGGGAGACCCAGTACTTC

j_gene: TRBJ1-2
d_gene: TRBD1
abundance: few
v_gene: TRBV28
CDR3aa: CASSQDRSYGYTF
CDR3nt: TGTGCCAGCAGCCAGGACAGGAGCTATGGCTACACCTTC

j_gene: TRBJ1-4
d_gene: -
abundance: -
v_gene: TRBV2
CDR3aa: CASSFGTLEKLFF
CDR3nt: TGTGCCAGCAGTTTTGGGACTCTTGAAAAACTGTTTTTT

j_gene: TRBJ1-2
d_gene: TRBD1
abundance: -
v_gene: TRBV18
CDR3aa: CASSQSTGELNYGYTF
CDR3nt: TGTGCCAGCTCTCAAAGCACAGGGGAATTGAACTATGGCTACACCTTC

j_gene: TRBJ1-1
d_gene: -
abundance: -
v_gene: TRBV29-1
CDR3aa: CSSHRARSEAFF
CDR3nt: TGCAGCTCTCACAGGGCTCGCTCTGAAGCTTTCTTT

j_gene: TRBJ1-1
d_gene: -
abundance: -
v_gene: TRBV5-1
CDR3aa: CASSLALGSTEAFF
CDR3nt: TGCGCCAGCAGCTTGGCATTGGGTAGCACTGAAGCTTTCTTT

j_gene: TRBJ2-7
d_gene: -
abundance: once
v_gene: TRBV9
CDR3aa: CASSVTGHLHEQYF
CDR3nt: TGTGCCAGCAGCGTCACGGGGCATCTCCACGAGCAGTACTTC

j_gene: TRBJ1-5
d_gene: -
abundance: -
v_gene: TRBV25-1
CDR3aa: CASSWGVGNQPQHF
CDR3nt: TGTGCCAGCAGCTGGGGAGTAGGGAATCAGCCCCAGCATTTT

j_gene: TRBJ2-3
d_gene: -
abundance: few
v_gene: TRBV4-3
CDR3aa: CASSQGIRGAGTDTQYF
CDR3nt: TGCGCCAGCAGCCAAGGTATCCGGGGGGCGGGCACAGATACGCAGTATTTT

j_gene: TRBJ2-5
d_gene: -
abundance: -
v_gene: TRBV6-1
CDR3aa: CASSENRVAGETQYF
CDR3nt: TGTGCCAGCAGTGAAAACAGGGTTGCGGGAGAGACCCAGTACTTC

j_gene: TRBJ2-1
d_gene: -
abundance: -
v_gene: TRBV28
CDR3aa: CASSFFSEQFF
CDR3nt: TGTGCCAGCAGTTTTTTTTCTGAGCAGTTCTTC

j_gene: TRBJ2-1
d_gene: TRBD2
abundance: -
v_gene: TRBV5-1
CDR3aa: CASSPGVAGPANEQFF
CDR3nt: TGCGCCAGCAGCCCGGGGGTAGCGGGACCCGCCAATGAGCAGTTCTTC

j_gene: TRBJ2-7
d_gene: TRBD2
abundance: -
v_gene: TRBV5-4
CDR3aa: CASSLVASGGAPYEQYF
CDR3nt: TGTGCCAGCAGCTTGGTTGCTAGCGGGGGGGCTCCCTACGAGCAGTACTTC

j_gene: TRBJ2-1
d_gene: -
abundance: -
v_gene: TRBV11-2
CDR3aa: CASSQVGSSYNEQFF
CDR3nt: TGTGCCAGCAGCCAGGTGGGAAGCTCCTACAATGAGCAGTTCTTC

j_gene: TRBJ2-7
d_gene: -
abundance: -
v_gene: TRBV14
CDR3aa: CASSGLADEQYF
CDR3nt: TGTGCCAGCAGTGGCCTTGCGGACGAGCAGTACTTC

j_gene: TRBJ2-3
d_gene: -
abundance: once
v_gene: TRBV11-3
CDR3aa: CASSLGDTDTQYF
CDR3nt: TGTGCCAGCAGCTTAGGAGACACAGATACGCAGTATTTT

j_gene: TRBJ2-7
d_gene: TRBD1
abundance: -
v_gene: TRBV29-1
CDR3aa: CSVETGVAEQYF
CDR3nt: TGCAGCGTTGAGACAGGGGTTGCCGAGCAGTACTTC

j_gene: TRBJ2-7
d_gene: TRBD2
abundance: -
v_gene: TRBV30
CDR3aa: CAWSVGGGREQYF
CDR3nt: TGTGCCTGGAGTGTAGGCGGGGGTAGGGAGCAGTACTTC

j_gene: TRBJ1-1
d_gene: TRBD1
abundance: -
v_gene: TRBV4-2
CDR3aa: CASSQLPGGASGTEAFF
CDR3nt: TGTGCCAGCAGCCAACTTCCAGGGGGCGCGTCAGGCACTGAAGCTTTCTTT

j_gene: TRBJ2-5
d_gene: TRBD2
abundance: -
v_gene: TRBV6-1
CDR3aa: CASSEALAEQETQYF
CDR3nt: TGTGCCAGCAGTGAAGCGCTAGCGGAACAAGAGACCCAGTACTTC

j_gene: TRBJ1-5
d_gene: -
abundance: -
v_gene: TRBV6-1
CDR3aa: CASSRDGYSNQPQHF
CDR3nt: TGTGCCAGCAGTCGGGACGGTTATAGCAATCAGCCCCAGCATTTT